These T cell receptor beta chains were read from a single sample in a study of radiotherapy plus CTLA-4 blockade in lung cancer. The repertoire was sequenced with immunoSEQ multiplex PCR; TCRdb's copy has only in-frame clones and lacks some. This sample has 90,000 to 100,000 clones, with about 91% found just once. This sample comprised peripheral blood, obtained from a patient treated with radiotherapy plus ipilimumab. These receptors were taken from a human donor with non-small cell lung cancer that progressed on radiotherapy plus ipilimumab. Each CDR3 is given without its conserved first and last residue. Each record gives: V gene, J gene, D gene, CDR3 protein. D genes are given only for firm matches.

>TRBV4-2|TRBJ1-4|TRBD1
ASSQRQGSNEKLF
>TRBV19|TRBJ1-1|NA
ASSHRAVGVAEAF
>TRBV7-8|TRBJ1-1|NA
ASSLSAGFHFGAF
>TRBV7-9|TRBJ1-3|NA
ASSEGGAGNTIY
>TRBV6-1|TRBJ2-3|NA
ASSVTDTQY
>TRBV5-1|TRBJ2-1|TRBD2
ASSLASGRLNEQF
>TRBV6-5|TRBJ2-7|TRBD2
ASIAAGGPYEQY
>TRBV2|TRBJ2-3|NA
ASTITPGPRSTDTQY
>TRBV5-8|TRBJ2-2|NA
ASSVERVWGPTGELF
>TRBV19|TRBJ2-7|TRBD2
ASTPTGRVEEQY
>TRBV27|TRBJ1-2|NA
ASSLGLSYGYT
>TRBV6-6|TRBJ2-7|NA
ASSSPGGTYEQY
>TRBV15|TRBJ1-4|NA
ATSRDRHHREANEKLF
>TRBV7-3|TRBJ2-3|NA
ASSLTRDKDTQY
>TRBV25-1|TRBJ2-3|TRBD1
ASSVGTGYTDTQY
>TRBV7-9|TRBJ1-1|TRBD1
ASSPSETGRGV
>TRBV4-1|TRBJ2-3|NA
ASSQLPGDTQY
>TRBV7-9|TRBJ2-1|NA
ASSLGEYNEQF
>TRBV19|TRBJ1-4|NA
ASSRGGSDEKLF
>TRBV15|TRBJ2-1|NA
ATSRQSARNNEQF
>TRBV10-1|TRBJ2-5|NA
ASSAGLETQY
>TRBV10-3|TRBJ1-2|NA
AFRTESGYT
>TRBV7-7|TRBJ2-3|NA
ASSLSSTDTQY